The 16 T cell receptor beta chains below were found in one sample sequenced in a study of human T cells and chemical hapten exposure. MiXCR, applied by TCRdb to the RACE reads, yields one record per CDR3 protein. The sample includes 62,000 or so distinct CDR3 sequences, over 9.5% of them seen just once. Time point given: pre-sensitization, week 0. This sample's treatment: therapeutic diphenylcyclopropenone sensitization with weekly scalp DPC. Sequences were derived from whole blood, sampled in connection with sensitization to the hapten diphenylcyclopropenone (DPC). These receptors came from a woman aged 50 to 60 with alopecia areata. Some clones in this sample may be carry-over from other donors' samples.

V is TRBV9 and J is TRBJ1-5; 8 bases are shared with TRBD1. V lost 3 bases and J lost 0; bases outside the gene matches: 5. The V gene's germline CDR1 is SGDLS and CDR2 YYNGEE. The CDR3 loop spans 16 amino acids. CDR3 in amino acids: CASSATGGNSNQPQHF. In DNA form, the CDR3 reads TGTGCCAGCAGCGCTACAGGGGGAAATAGCAATCAGCCCCAGCATTTT.

This clonotype was seen ten or more times. The chain joins TRBV6-5 to TRBJ1-6; possible D gene TRBD1, 6 bases. Germline V CDR1 and CDR2: MNHEY, SVGAGI. Trimming removed 2 bases from V and 10 bases from J, with 18 bases in between. This CDR3 is 16 amino acids long. CDR3 amino acids: CASSYTGQPPGSPLHF. The CDR3 nucleotides read TGTGCCAGCAGTTACACGGGACAACCCCCGGGGTCACCCCTCCACTTT.

This clonotype was seen at least ten times. CDR3 sequence: CASREQGANYGYTF. CDR3 bases: TGTGCCAGCAGGGAACAGGGTGCCAACTATGGCTACACCTTC. The chain recombines TRBV12-3 or TRBV12-4 with TRBJ1-2, with D possibly being TRBD1 (6 bases). Between the trimmed V and J ends, which lost 6 bases and 2 bases, there was a span of 13 bases. CDR3 size: 14 residues.

With respect to this clonotype: This is likely a read error, given that the CDR3 carries no conserved phenylalanine or tryptophan at its end. The gene calls are TRBV11-1 and TRBJ2-3; 11 nucleotides match TRBD1. The CDR3 sequence is 16 residues long. The germline gives CDR1 SGHAT, CDR2 FQDESV (reference sequence). J lost 2 bases, V lost 2 bases, and 3 bases had no gene match. CDR3 region: CASSLWDRGTTDTQYL. CDR3 coding DNA: TGTGCCAGCAGCTTATGGGACAGGGGGACCACAGATACGCAGTATTTA.

This clonotype was seen a handful of times. The chain uses TRBV27 and TRBJ2-5; D ambiguous. Germline CDR1 is MNHEY and CDR2 is SMNVEV (reference sequence). This CDR3 contains 13 residues. V lost 6 bases to trimming and J lost 7 bases, with 15 bases between them. CDR3 in amino acids: CASRQLPRRTQYF. The CDR3 DNA reads as TGTGCCAGCAGACAATTACCCAGAAGGACCCAGTACTTC.

This clonotype is deemed medium-sized. This rearrangement joins TRBV29-1 to TRBJ1-2; TRBD1 matches at 11 bases. Germline CDR1 SQVTM, CDR2 ANQGSEA. The CDR3 contains 16 residues. Losses at the gene ends were 3 bases for V and 5 bases for J; bases not matched to a gene: 11. The CDR3 DNA reads TGCAGCGTTGATGTGGGGACAGGGGGTCGGAGGTATGGCTACACCTTC. This translates into CSVDVGTGGRRYGYTF.

The J gene is TRBJ1-6, the V gene TRBV29-1; no definite D call. V lost 5 bases and J 5 bases, leaving 10 bases between the germline ends. Germline V gene lookup returns CDR1 SQVTM and CDR2 ANQGSEA. The CDR3 is 13 amino acids. The CDR3 nucleotides read TGCAGCGTTCAAGCGGGTAATAATTCACCCCTCCACTTT. Amino acid sequence: CSVQAGNNSPLHF.

This clonotype was seen ten or more times. The J gene is TRBJ2-1, the V gene TRBV6-4; 10 nucleotides agree with TRBD2. Germline lookup yields CDR1 MRHNA and CDR2 SNTAGT. V shed 3 bases, J shed 6 bases, and the junction held 11 bases outside the gene matches. CDR3 length: 17 residues. The CDR3 protein is CASSEELAGTLCNEQFF. For the CDR3, the DNA is TGTGCCAGCAGTGAGGAACTAGCGGGAACCCTCTGCAATGAGCAGTTCTTC.

Here the CDR3 reads CASSEREGRATQYF. Written as DNA, the CDR3 is TGTGCCAGCAGCGAGCGGGAGGGCCGAGCTACGCAGTATTTT. The chain uses TRBV2 and TRBJ2-3, with TRBD2 matching over 10 bases. This CDR3 region has 14 residues. The V segment lost 6 bases and the J segment 8 bases; nucleotides outside the gene matches: 8. The germline CDR1 and CDR2 sequences are SNHLY and FYNNEI.

This clonotype was counted only a few times. The V gene is TRBV29-1, the J gene TRBJ2-7; 10 bases map to TRBD1. The CDR3 has 15 residues. Germline values: CDR1 SQVTM, CDR2 ANQGSEA. V shed 2 bases and J 7 bases; nucleotides not matched to a gene: 11. In DNA, the CDR3 is TGCAGCGTTGAAAGGACAGGGGGTTCGCCGGGTGAGCAGTACTTC. Translating it yields CSVERTGGSPGEQYF.

V is TRBV4-2 and J is TRBJ1-1; weak D call: TRBD1 (6 bases). Germline CDR1 LGHNA, CDR2 YNFKEQ. Trimming took off 2 bases at V and 1 base at J, with 11 bases between the two ends. CDR3 length: 15 amino acids. The DNA of the CDR3 is TGTGCCAGCAGCCAAACCGGGACACAGAACACTGAAGCTTTCTTT. It yields the protein CASSQTGTQNTEAFF.

This rearrangement joins TRBV7-9 to TRBJ2-1; 7 nucleotides line up with TRBD1. V dropped 2 bases and J dropped 3; count of bases not matched to a gene: 10. CDR1 is SEHNR and CDR2 is FQNEAQ in the germline V gene (reference sequence). CDR3 size: 17 residues. The CDR3, as DNA: TGTGCCAGCAGCTTACCAACCGCAGGGGGTGGCTACAATGAGCAGTTCTTC. Residues: CASSLPTAGGGYNEQFF.

Many counts were recorded for this clonotype. This chain uses TRBV19 with TRBJ2-5, with D possibly being TRBD1 (5 bases). V was shortened by 3 bases and J by 0 bases, with 11 bases between the two germline ends. The V gene's germline CDR1 is LNHDA and CDR2 SQIVND (reference sequence). The CDR3 runs to 15 residues. The CDR3 DNA sequence: TGTGCCAGTAGTATCCCCGGCAGGGACCAAGAGACCCAGTACTTC. Amino acids: CASSIPGRDQETQYF.

This clonotype has more than one count but fewer than ten. The chain uses TRBV7-3 and TRBJ1-6, with TRBD1 matching 7 bases. The germline gives CDR1 SGHTA, CDR2 FQGTGA. After removal of 4 bases from V and 9 bases from J, the junction contained 6 bases not matched to a gene. The CDR3 has 14 residues. The CDR3 sequence is CASSSGTDSSPLHF. The CDR3 DNA follows: TGTGCCAGCAGCTCCGGGACAGACTCTTCACCCCTCCACTTT.

This chain links TRBV7-2 with TRBJ2-3, with no clear D. Per the germline V gene, CDR1 is SGHTA and CDR2 is FQGNSA. The CDR3 covers 12 residues. Trimming shortened V by 5 bases and J by 4 bases, and 7 bases separated the two germline ends. The CDR3 sequence is CASSQDPDTQYF. CDR3 nucleotide sequence: TGTGCCAGCAGCCAGGACCCAGATACGCAGTATTTT.

This clonotype was seen a handful of times. The rearrangement uses TRBV7-2 and TRBJ2-1; 7 nucleotides match TRBD1. CDR3 length equals 14 residues. Germline V gene sequence: CDR1 SGHTA, CDR2 FQGNSA. Trimming at V came to 4 bases and at J to 10 bases, leaving 10 bases not matched to a gene. As DNA, the CDR3 is TGTGCCAGCAGCTCCCAGACAGGGCGCGGGGAGCAGTTCTTC. Amino acid sequence: CASSSQTGRGEQFF.